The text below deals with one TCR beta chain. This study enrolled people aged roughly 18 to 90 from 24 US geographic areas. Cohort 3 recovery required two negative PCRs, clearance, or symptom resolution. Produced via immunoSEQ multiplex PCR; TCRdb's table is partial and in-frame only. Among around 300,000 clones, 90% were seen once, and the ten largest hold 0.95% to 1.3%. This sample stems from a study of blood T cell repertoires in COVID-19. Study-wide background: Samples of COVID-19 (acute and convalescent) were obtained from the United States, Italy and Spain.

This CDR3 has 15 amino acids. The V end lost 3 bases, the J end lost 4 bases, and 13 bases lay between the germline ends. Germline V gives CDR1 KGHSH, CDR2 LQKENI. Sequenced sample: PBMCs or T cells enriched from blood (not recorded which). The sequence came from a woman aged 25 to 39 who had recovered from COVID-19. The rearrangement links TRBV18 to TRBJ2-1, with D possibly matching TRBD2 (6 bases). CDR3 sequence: CASSPPRAGYNEQFF. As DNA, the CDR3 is TGTGCCAGCTCACCCCCCCGCGCGGGATACAATGAGCAGTTCTTC.